The source of this T cell receptor (beta chain) is a study of lymphopenia after photon versus proton radiotherapy. Concerning this clone: The antigen is unknown.

Assay used: immunoSEQ multiplex PCR; TCRdb lists only in-frame clones, some missing. The repertoire holds approximately 45,000 clones, 85% seen once, with about 2.2% in the top ten. Study-level findings and limits: Under photons, naive T cells and diversity fell while effector/memory populations rose. Authors raise, but do not show, better survival with proton therapy.

CDR1 and CDR2 from the germline V gene are MNHNY and SVGAGI (reference sequence). This CDR3 is built from 15 residues. J lost 3 bases, V lost 5 bases, and 4 bases had no gene match. Here the sequenced sample was peripheral blood, taken from a patient treated with photon-based radiotherapy. V usage is TRBV6-6 and J usage is TRBJ2-1; 10 nucleotides match TRBD2. The receptor was isolated from a man in his forties with gastric cancer. The CDR3 DNA follows: TGTGCCAGCAGTATCACTAGCGGGGTCTACAATGAGCAGTTCTTC. This codes for CASSITSGVYNEQFF.